These T cell receptor beta chains were read from a single sample in a study of cytomegalovirus exposure and HLA in healthy donors. Sequencing used immunoSEQ multiplex PCR; TCRdb keeps in-frame clones, though not all of them. Of fewer than 200,000 clones listed, roughly 74% were seen once; the top ten hold 2.9%. Sample: PBMCs. The receptors stem from a female donor in good health and CMV-seronegative. CDR3s include the opening cysteine and the closing phenylalanine or tryptophan. Each record gives: CDR3 length, clone size, D gene, V gene, J gene, CDR3 DNA, CDR3 protein. A D gene is named only where the DNA matches it firmly. Size tells how often a clone was seen (once, few, many) or the class of an expanded clone, and some rows leave it out.

CDR3 length: 17; clone size: -; D gene: -; V gene: TRBV2; J gene: TRBJ1-3; CDR3 DNA: TGTGCCAGCAGGAAGTCCCTTGGTCAGGGGAGTGGAAACACCATATATTTT; CDR3 protein: CASRKSLGQGSGNTIYF
CDR3 length: 14; clone size: -; D gene: TRBD2; V gene: TRBV4-2; J gene: TRBJ2-3; CDR3 DNA: TGTGCCAGCAGCCAAGATCTTGGGGGGGTTGAGCAGTATTTT; CDR3 protein: CASSQDLGGVEQYF
CDR3 length: 16; clone size: few; D gene: TRBD2; V gene: TRBV5-4; J gene: TRBJ2-1; CDR3 DNA: TGTGCCAGCAGCCCGGGACTAGCGGGGGGGATGAATGAGCAGTTCTTC; CDR3 protein: CASSPGLAGGMNEQFF
CDR3 length: 16; clone size: -; D gene: -; V gene: TRBV7-2; J gene: TRBJ2-6; CDR3 DNA: TGTGCCAGCAGCTTAGCACAGGTCTCTGGGGCCAACGTCCTGACTTTC; CDR3 protein: CASSLAQVSGANVLTF
CDR3 length: 14; clone size: -; D gene: TRBD2; V gene: TRBV11-2; J gene: TRBJ2-1; CDR3 DNA: TGTGCCAGCAGCGCCGGGAGGGCCTACAATGAGCAGTTCTTC; CDR3 protein: CASSAGRAYNEQFF
CDR3 length: 16; clone size: -; D gene: -; V gene: TRBV19; J gene: TRBJ1-5; CDR3 DNA: TGTGCCAGTAGTATAAGTCAGGGGAGGGTACGTCAGCCCCAGCATTTT; CDR3 protein: CASSISQGRVRQPQHF
CDR3 length: 15; clone size: -; D gene: TRBD1; V gene: TRBV6-4; J gene: TRBJ1-1; CDR3 DNA: TGTGCCAGCAGTGAGCGACAGGGCATGAACACTGAAGCTTTCTTT; CDR3 protein: CASSERQGMNTEAFF
CDR3 length: 13; clone size: -; D gene: -; V gene: TRBV6-5; J gene: TRBJ1-5; CDR3 DNA: TGTGCCAGCAGGACTAGGGCAAATCAGCCCCAGCATTTT; CDR3 protein: CASRTRANQPQHF
CDR3 length: 14; clone size: once; D gene: -; V gene: TRBV19; J gene: TRBJ1-2; CDR3 DNA: TGTGCCAGTAGTATAGATCTGAGCTTTTGGGGCTACACCTTC; CDR3 protein: CASSIDLSFWGYTF
CDR3 length: 17; clone size: -; D gene: TRBD1; V gene: TRBV7-9; J gene: TRBJ2-7; CDR3 DNA: TGTGCCAGCAGCCCCCTCCGGGACAGGGTTAGCCACTACGAGCAGTACTTC; CDR3 protein: CASSPLRDRVSHYEQYF
CDR3 length: 15; clone size: -; D gene: TRBD1; V gene: TRBV6-1; J gene: TRBJ2-7; CDR3 DNA: TGTGCCAGCACCGATTTGGGGACAGGGGGACACGAGCAGTACTTC; CDR3 protein: CASTDLGTGGHEQYF
CDR3 length: 13; clone size: -; D gene: TRBD1; V gene: TRBV10-2; J gene: TRBJ1-5; CDR3 DNA: TGCGCCAGCGGTGACAGGGGGAGTCAGCCCCAGCATTTT; CDR3 protein: CASGDRGSQPQHF
CDR3 length: 15; clone size: -; D gene: -; V gene: TRBV30; J gene: TRBJ2-3; CDR3 DNA: TGTGCCTGGAAATACCGGGACAAGCTCACAGATACGCAGTATTTT; CDR3 protein: CAWKYRDKLTDTQYF
CDR3 length: 15; clone size: -; D gene: TRBD1; V gene: TRBV5-1; J gene: TRBJ2-5; CDR3 DNA: TGCGCCAGCAGTCACTCCGGGACAGGGGAAGAGACCCAGTACTTC; CDR3 protein: CASSHSGTGEETQYF
CDR3 length: 16; clone size: once; D gene: -; V gene: TRBV7-5; J gene: TRBJ1-5; CDR3 DNA: TGTGCCAGAAGCTTATGGAACAGGTCTTCCAATCAGCCCCAGCATTTT; CDR3 protein: CARSLWNRSSNQPQHF
CDR3 length: 13; clone size: -; D gene: -; V gene: TRBV29-1; J gene: TRBJ2-5; CDR3 DNA: TGCAGCGCCGCGCTGAGCGCAAGCGAGACCCAGTACTTC; CDR3 protein: CSAALSASETQYF
CDR3 length: 12; clone size: -; D gene: TRBD1; V gene: TRBV29-1; J gene: TRBJ2-7; CDR3 DNA: TGCAGCGTTTCACAGGGGCCGGGCGAGCAGTACTTC; CDR3 protein: CSVSQGPGEQYF
CDR3 length: 19; clone size: few; D gene: TRBD1; V gene: TRBV28; J gene: TRBJ2-7; CDR3 DNA: TGTGCCAGCAGTTCCCCGGCCGGGACAGGGACCATTCAAACCTACGAGCAGTACTTC; CDR3 protein: CASSSPAGTGTIQTYEQYF
CDR3 length: 16; clone size: -; D gene: TRBD1; V gene: TRBV5-6; J gene: TRBJ1-4; CDR3 DNA: TGTGCCAGCAACGATACAGGGGGCGAACCCCATGAAAAACTGTTTTTT; CDR3 protein: CASNDTGGEPHEKLFF
CDR3 length: 18; clone size: -; D gene: TRBD2; V gene: TRBV19; J gene: TRBJ2-3; CDR3 DNA: TGTGCCAGTAGTCTGGAGGCCGGACTAGCGGGAGGGCTAGATACGCAGTATTTT; CDR3 protein: CASSLEAGLAGGLDTQYF
CDR3 length: 13; clone size: -; D gene: -; V gene: TRBV7-9; J gene: TRBJ1-2; CDR3 DNA: TGTGCCAGCAGCGCCCGAGCGCTCTATGGCTACACCTTC; CDR3 protein: CASSARALYGYTF
CDR3 length: 12; clone size: -; D gene: -; V gene: TRBV28; J gene: TRBJ2-7; CDR3 DNA: TGTGCCAGCCAGACAAACTCCTACGAGCAGTACTTC; CDR3 protein: CASQTNSYEQYF
CDR3 length: 16; clone size: -; D gene: TRBD2; V gene: TRBV11-2; J gene: TRBJ2-1; CDR3 DNA: TGTGCCAGCAGCCCTCGGGGTAGCGGGATTTACAATGAGCAGTTCTTC; CDR3 protein: CASSPRGSGIYNEQFF
CDR3 length: 13; clone size: -; D gene: TRBD1; V gene: TRBV25-1; J gene: TRBJ1-6; CDR3 DNA: TGTGCCAGCAGACAGGGGGGAAATTCACCCCTCCACTTT; CDR3 protein: CASRQGGNSPLHF
CDR3 length: 15; clone size: few; D gene: TRBD1; V gene: TRBV7-7; J gene: TRBJ2-3; CDR3 DNA: TGTGCCAGCAGCCCAGGGGGTTGGAACACAGATACGCAGTATTTT; CDR3 protein: CASSPGGWNTDTQYF
CDR3 length: 12; clone size: -; D gene: TRBD1; V gene: TRBV19; J gene: TRBJ1-2; CDR3 DNA: TGTGCCAGTGGACAGGGGACCTATGGCTACACCTTC; CDR3 protein: CASGQGTYGYTF
CDR3 length: 15; clone size: few; D gene: -; V gene: TRBV25-1; J gene: TRBJ2-7; CDR3 DNA: TGTGCCAGCAGTGAAACGGACATTTACTCCTACGAGCAGTACTTC; CDR3 protein: CASSETDIYSYEQYF
CDR3 length: 15; clone size: once; D gene: TRBD1; V gene: TRBV30; J gene: TRBJ2-7; CDR3 DNA: TGTGCCTGGAGTCGAGGGACAGGTCTCAGAAACGAGCAGTACTTC; CDR3 protein: CAWSRGTGLRNEQYF
CDR3 length: 13; clone size: -; D gene: -; V gene: TRBV2; J gene: TRBJ2-2; CDR3 DNA: TGTGCCAGCTACCGAGGTACGGCCGGGGAGCTGTTTTTT; CDR3 protein: CASYRGTAGELFF
CDR3 length: 15; clone size: -; D gene: -; V gene: TRBV11-3; J gene: TRBJ2-3; CDR3 DNA: TGTGCCAGCAGCTCCCTAGTAGCGGAGACAGATACGCAGTATTTT; CDR3 protein: CASSSLVAETDTQYF
CDR3 length: 15; clone size: -; D gene: TRBD1; V gene: TRBV4-2; J gene: TRBJ2-2; CDR3 DNA: TGTGCCAGCAGCCAAGAGACAGGGATGGTCGGGGAGCTGTTTTTT; CDR3 protein: CASSQETGMVGELFF
CDR3 length: 14; clone size: -; D gene: -; V gene: TRBV5-1; J gene: TRBJ2-7; CDR3 DNA: TGCGCTTGTTTCAAGGAGAAGACGGCATACGAGCAGTACTTC; CDR3 protein: CACFKEKTAYEQYF
CDR3 length: 16; clone size: -; D gene: TRBD2; V gene: TRBV7-9; J gene: TRBJ2-1; CDR3 DNA: TGTGCCAGCAGCCCCGATGGGCTAGCGGGCTACAATGAGCAGTTCTTC; CDR3 protein: CASSPDGLAGYNEQFF
CDR3 length: 14; clone size: -; D gene: -; V gene: TRBV7-9; J gene: TRBJ1-2; CDR3 DNA: TGTTCCAGCAGCACTGCCGACAGGATCTATGGCTACACCTTC; CDR3 protein: CSSSTADRIYGYTF
CDR3 length: 13; clone size: -; D gene: -; V gene: TRBV21-1; J gene: TRBJ2-5; CDR3 DNA: TGTGCCAGCGCCTCAGGGGAACGAGAGACCCAGTACTTC; CDR3 protein: CASASGERETQYF